Sequencing of this T cell receptor (beta chain) was carried out in a study of cytomegalovirus exposure and HLA in healthy donors. Study results and limitations: It was reported in a later analysis that an Asian-associated ancestry cluster showed fewer N-insertions than the roughly 670-donor mean. Usually a TCR sequence was rare, but some public TCRs were found in many donors. Later analysis demonstrated an association between a missense DCLRE1C variant and TCR beta V- and J-gene trimming.

With respect to this clone: Its antigen is unidentified.

There are 16 residues in the CDR3. Germline trimming cut 2 bases from V and 1 base from J; bases unmatched to any gene: 8. Germline CDR1 reads MNHNS; CDR2 reads SASEGT. Amplification used 60 Vbeta primers and 13 Jbeta primers. TCRdb's copy holds only in-frame clones and misses some; the assay was immunoSEQ multiplex PCR. The data show 220,000 or so clones, with about 74% seen just once and 1.8% held by the top ten. The receptor was isolated from a woman younger than 45 in good health and CMV-seronegative. Sequencing input: PBMCs. The chain links TRBV6-1 to TRBJ2-7, with 7 nucleotides matching TRBD1. The DNA of the CDR3 is TGTGCCAGCAGTGAAAGAATAGGCAGGGGGTCCTACGAGCAGTACTTC. It encodes CASSERIGRGSYEQYF.